This T cell receptor (beta chain) was found in a study of T cell repertoires in cytomegalovirus infection. Germline CDR1 and CDR2: SGDLS and YYNGEE. This CDR3 is 17 amino acids long. Between the trimmed V and J ends, which lost 0 bases and 5 bases, there was a span of 18 bases. TCRdb used MiXCR to reprocess the reads, holding one entry per CDR3 protein. The sample holds 450,000 to 650,000 distinct CDR3 sequences, about a quarter seen once. As regards this clonotype: As yet, its antigen is unknown.

Findings and caveats of the study: CMV-specific HLA-C-restricted TCR beta clonotypes dominated the ex vivo response.

The chain is built from TRBV9 and TRBJ2-1, with D possibly being TRBD2 (6 bases). The receptor's source is a human donor in good health (CMV status not recorded). Some clones in this sample may be carry-over from other donors' samples. The material sequenced was PBMCs. The CDR3 spells CASSVAQTRTSNNEQFF. DNA of the CDR3: TGTGCCAGCAGCGTAGCCCAGACCCGAACTAGCAACAATGAGCAGTTCTTC.